A selection of T cell receptor beta chains follows, all from one sample in a study of tumor and adjacent non-tumor tissue in lung cancer. TCRdb reprocessed the multiplex PCR reads via MiXCR and lists one record per CDR3 protein. Among around 80,000 distinct CDR3 sequences listed, approximately 81% were seen once. Sequencing was performed on distant non-tumor lung tissue. The receptors shown here come from a man aged 60-69 years with non-small cell lung cancer. Both conserved end residues are part of each CDR3. Each record gives: V gene, clone size, J gene, D gene, CDR3 protein, CDR3 DNA. D genes are given only for firm matches. Rows give clone size only sometimes, using once, few, many, or a class for an expanded clone.

TRBV28	few	TRBJ1-5	.	CASSSPLQGPGQPQHF	TGTGCCAGCAGTAGCCCGTTACAGGGACCGGGCCAGCCCCAGCATTTT
TRBV29-1	.	TRBJ2-4	TRBD1	CSVGYPEGDRGDKNIQYF	TGCAGCGTTGGATACCCGGAGGGGGACAGGGGGGACAAAAACATTCAGTACTTC
TRBV4-3	once	TRBJ1-1	.	CVSSQDHSQFNTEALF	TGCGTCAGCAGCCAAGATCATAGTCAGTTCAACACTGAAGCTTTATTT
TRBV29-1	.	TRBJ2-2	.	CSIGGETNTGELFF	TGCAGCATTGGAGGGGAAACGAACACCGGGGAGCTGTTTTTT
TRBV4-2	many	TRBJ2-1	.	CASSQAGTSRFF	TGTGCCAGCAGCCAAGCCGGGACTTCTCGGTTCTTC
TRBV11-2	few	TRBJ1-2	.	CASSLMMGNYYGYIF	TGTGCCAGCAGTTTAATGATGGGGAATTATTATGGCTACATCTTC
TRBV6-5	.	TRBJ2-7	.	CTTHSSYEQYF	TGTACCACGCACAGCTCATACGAGCAGTACTTC
TRBV11-3	.	TRBJ2-1	.	CASSYGQTYEQFF	TGCGCCAGCAGCTACGGGCAGACCTACGAGCAGTTCTTC
TRBV11-2	.	TRBJ2-5	.	CASSFTGEETQRF	TGTGCCAGCAGCTTTACAGGGGAGGAGACCCAGCGCTTC
TRBV4-2	.	TRBJ1-4	TRBD1	CASSASGTGVEKQFF	TGTGCCAGCAGCGCCTCCGGGACAGGGGTGGAAAAACAGTTCTTT
TRBV6-6	.	TRBJ2-3	TRBD2	CASSLPTSGGIQGTDTQYF	TGTGCCAGCAGTTTGCCTACTAGCGGGGGCATTCAGGGCACAGATACGCAGTATTTT
TRBV4-3	.	TRBJ1-2	.	CASSQEVQGSSDYDYTF	TGCGCCAGCAGCCAAGAGGTACAGGGTTCATCGGACTATGACTACACCTTC
TRBV6-2/TRBV6-3	.	TRBJ2-1	.	CVSSSIVGGSNEQFF	TGTGTCAGCAGTTCTATAGTGGGAGGTAGTAATGAGCAGTTCTTC
TRBV5-1	.	TRBJ1-3	.	CASSPMTPGSGNTIHF	TGCGCCAGCAGCCCGATGACGCCTGGCTCTGGAAACACCATACATTTT
TRBV11-3	.	TRBJ2-3	TRBD1	CAGSFQGADTHYF	TGTGCCGGCAGTTTTCAGGGGGCAGATACGCATTATTTT